Listed below are T cell receptor beta chains from one sample, sequenced in a study of T cells after yellow fever vaccination. TCRdb re-called the 5' RACE reads with MiXCR, one entry per CDR3 protein. Among just over 300,000 distinct CDR3 sequences listed, around 3.6% were seen once. This material consisted of PBMCs, taken on the day of the yellow fever booster vaccination. The receptors stem from a man aged 18 to 29 who received the YFV17D yellow fever vaccine. Each CDR3 is given with its conserved first and last residue. D genes are given only for firm matches. For some rows the clone size is stated as once, few or many, or as a class when expanded; others skip it.

d_gene | j_gene | v_gene | abundance | CDR3aa | CDR3nt
. | TRBJ1-3 | TRBV6-6 | many | CASIEASSGNTIYF | TGTGCCAGCATTGAAGCCTCCTCTGGAAACACCATATATTTT
. | TRBJ2-6 | TRBV20-1 | many | CSASVYSGANVLTF | TGCAGTGCTTCTGTTTACTCTGGGGCCAACGTCCTGACTTTC
. | TRBJ2-3 | TRBV3-1 | . | CASSQDILPDTQYF | TGTGCCAGCAGCCAAGATATACTACCCGATACGCAGTATTTT
. | TRBJ1-1 | TRBV5-1 | many | CASSSTTGHTVPEAFF | TGCGCCAGCAGCTCCACGACAGGCCACACTGTTCCTGAAGCTTTCTTT
. | TRBJ2-7 | TRBV7-2 | . | CASSDRDYYEQYF | TGTGCCAGCAGCGACAGGGACTACTACGAGCAGTACTTC
TRBD2 | TRBJ2-1 | TRBV7-2 | . | CASSRQGYRGGRGEQFF | TGTGCCAGCAGCCGACAAGGGTACCGGGGGGGCCGAGGGGAGCAGTTCTTC
. | TRBJ2-2 | TRBV2 | many | CASSKATDLAGELFF | TGTGCCAGCAGCAAGGCCACAGACCTTGCCGGGGAGCTGTTTTTT
TRBD2 | TRBJ2-1 | TRBV3-1 | many | CASSQASGGGEQFF | TGTGCCAGCAGCCAAGCCAGCGGGGGTGGCGAGCAGTTCTTC
. | TRBJ1-4 | TRBV5-6 | . | CASSRTAWVGEKLFF | TGTGCCAGCAGCCGAACCGCCTGGGTCGGGGAAAAACTGTTTTTT
TRBD2 | TRBJ2-3 | TRBV28 | many | CASNSGGAQDTQYF | TGTGCCAGCAACAGCGGGGGGGCCCAGGATACGCAGTATTTT
. | TRBJ2-7 | TRBV4-1 | . | CARSQGRGYEQYF | TGCGCCCGCAGCCAGGGCAGGGGCTACGAGCAGTACTTC
TRBD1 | TRBJ2-3 | TRBV5-1 | many | CASSFGQGSDTQYF | TGCGCCAGCAGCTTTGGACAGGGATCAGATACGCAGTATTTT
. | TRBJ1-1 | TRBV5-5 | many | CASSLGPPGGTEAFF | TGTGCCAGCAGCTTAGGGCCCCCCGGGGGCACTGAAGCTTTCTTT
. | TRBJ2-1 | TRBV18 | many | CASSPCQFCSYNEQFF | TGTGCCAGCTCCCCCTGTCAATTTTGCTCCTACAATGAGCAGTTCTTC
. | TRBJ2-1 | TRBV7-2 | many | CASSPPHPHARFF | TGTGCCAGCAGCCCCCCCCACCCGCACGCCCGGTTCTTC
. | TRBJ2-1 | TRBV7-9 | many | CASSPRDGTGASSYNEQFF | TGTGCCAGCAGCCCACGCGACGGTACGGGGGCCAGCTCCTACAATGAGCAGTTCTTC
. | TRBJ2-7 | TRBV25-1 | many | CASTPAGRYEQYF | TGTGCCAGCACCCCGGCAGGGCGGTACGAGCAGTACTTC
. | TRBJ1-1 | TRBV4-3 | many | CASSQEAAAPGAFF | TGCGCCAGCAGCCAAGAAGCCGCGGCCCCGGGGGCTTTCTTT
TRBD1 | TRBJ1-5 | TRBV20-1 | few | CSATGQGGQPQHF | TGCAGTGCCACCGGACAGGGGGGTCAGCCCCAGCATTTT
. | TRBJ2-5 | TRBV7-7 | few | CASTPGSGVTTQYF | TGTGCTAGCACCCCGGGGTCGGGGGTGACGACCCAGTACTTC
. | TRBJ2-3 | TRBV29-1 | . | CSVQQGIDTQYF | TGCAGCGTTCAGCAGGGGATAGATACGCAGTATTTT
TRBD2 | TRBJ2-7 | TRBV20-1 | few | CSARRGVYEQYF | TGCAGTGCTAGACGGGGGGTCTACGAGCAGTACTTC
TRBD2 | TRBJ2-3 | TRBV7-6 | few | CASSLTAALLAGVGDTQYF | TGTGCCAGCAGCTTAACCGCCGCCCTCTTAGCGGGGGTAGGAGATACGCAGTATTTT
TRBD1 | TRBJ1-6 | TRBV7-2 | many | CASSSDRGYSPLHF | TGTGCCAGCAGCTCGGACAGGGGGTATTCACCCCTCCACTTT
. | TRBJ2-5 | TRBV9 | few | CASSVEGSQETQYF | TGTGCCAGCAGCGTAGAGGGATCCCAAGAGACCCAGTACTTC
. | TRBJ1-1 | TRBV10-3 | many | CAISRDLNTEAFF | TGTGCCATCAGCCGGGACCTGAACACTGAAGCTTTCTTT
. | TRBJ1-2 | TRBV11-1 | . | CASSSLSGAYGYTF | TGTGCCAGCAGCTCCCTGAGCGGAGCCTATGGCTACACCTTC
TRBD1 | TRBJ2-2 | TRBV3-1 | many | CASSQEFGTGTNTGELFF | TGTGCCAGCAGCCAAGAGTTTGGGACAGGAACGAACACCGGGGAGCTGTTTTTT
. | TRBJ2-1 | TRBV7-2 | . | CASSLVEQGEQFF | TGTGCCAGCAGCTTAGTCGAGCAGGGTGAGCAGTTCTTC
. | TRBJ1-6 | TRBV3-1 | many | CASSREVEVGSPLHF | TGTGCCAGCAGCCGAGAAGTAGAGGTTGGGTCACCCCTCCACTTT
TRBD1 | TRBJ2-5 | TRBV24-1 | many | CATSPGGMEETQYF | TGTGCCACCAGTCCAGGGGGTATGGAAGAGACCCAGTACTTC
. | TRBJ1-2 | TRBV7-8 | many | CASSLGNWAGEDGYTF | TGTGCCAGCAGCTTAGGAAACTGGGCAGGTGAAGATGGCTACACCTTC
. | TRBJ1-5 | TRBV5-5 | few | CASSSRAPGNQPQHF | TGTGCCAGCAGCTCCCGAGCCCCCGGGAATCAGCCCCAGCATTTT
. | TRBJ2-3 | TRBV12-5 | many | CASGSSTGRGPTDTQYF | TGTGCTAGTGGTTCCTCGACAGGCCGTGGACCCACAGATACGCAGTATTTT
. | TRBJ1-6 | TRBV6-2/TRBV6-3 | few | CASNQWGNNSPLHF | TGTGCCAGCAACCAATGGGGCAACAATTCACCCCTCCACTTT
. | TRBJ1-6 | TRBV30 | few | CAWRGGRVSASPLHF | TGTGCCTGGAGGGGAGGCCGGGTGTCGGCTTCACCCCTCCACTTT
TRBD1 | TRBJ2-5 | TRBV7-9 | once | CASGILDRGQETQYF | TGTGCCAGCGGAATATTAGACAGGGGGCAAGAGACCCAGTACTTC
TRBD1 | TRBJ1-2 | TRBV5-5 | . | CASSIDRVEVNNYGYTF | TGTGCCAGCAGCATCGACAGGGTAGAGGTAAACAACTATGGCTACACCTTC
. | TRBJ2-3 | TRBV30 | many | CAWSRGYTDTQYF | TGTGCCTGGAGTAGGGGATACACAGATACGCAGTATTTT
. | TRBJ2-7 | TRBV12-3/TRBV12-4 | many | CASSSQGTSYEQYF | TGTGCCAGCAGTTCCCAGGGGACGAGCTACGAGCAGTACTTC
. | TRBJ2-5 | TRBV7-6 | many | CASFQGEETQYF | TGTGCCAGTTTCCAAGGGGAAGAGACCCAGTACTTC
TRBD2 | TRBJ2-1 | TRBV3-1 | many | CASSRTTSGGADEQFF | TGTGCCAGCAGCCGAACTACTAGCGGGGGGGCCGATGAGCAGTTCTTC
. | TRBJ2-1 | TRBV6-2/TRBV6-3 | . | CASSRQWGGHAEQFF | TGTGCCAGCAGCCGGCAGTGGGGGGGCCACGCTGAGCAGTTCTTC
TRBD2 | TRBJ2-5 | TRBV7-2 | many | CASSGGLEVGTQYF | TGTGCCAGCAGCGGGGGACTAGAGGTCGGGACCCAGTACTTC
. | TRBJ1-2 | TRBV12-3/TRBV12-4 | few | CASKFADGYTF | TGTGCCAGCAAGTTCGCGGATGGCTACACCTTC
. | TRBJ1-1 | TRBV6-6 | . | CASSYSSGRGYTEAFF | TGTGCCAGCAGTTACTCGTCAGGTAGGGGGTACACTGAAGCTTTCTTT
. | TRBJ2-5 | TRBV29-1 | . | CSVTRVDRGETQYF | TGCAGCGTTACAAGGGTGGACAGAGGGGAGACCCAGTACTTC
. | TRBJ1-5 | TRBV27 | . | CASRPLGEDQPQHF | TGTGCCAGCAGACCCCTCGGCGAGGACCAGCCCCAGCATTTT
TRBD2 | TRBJ2-5 | TRBV2 | few | CASSAGTSGGRETQYF | TGTGCCAGCAGTGCTGGGACTAGCGGGGGGAGAGAGACCCAGTACTTC
. | TRBJ1-5 | TRBV12-3/TRBV12-4 | few | CASRVGRLPQHF | TGTGCCAGCAGGGTGGGGAGGTTGCCCCAGCATTTT
. | TRBJ2-7 | TRBV21-1 | many | CASSDEQGALDYEQYF | TGTGCCAGCAGCGATGAACAGGGGGCGTTGGACTACGAGCAGTACTTC
. | TRBJ2-7 | TRBV12-3/TRBV12-4 | few | CASSSGPTRGSSYEQYF | TGTGCCAGCAGTTCGGGCCCGACAAGGGGTTCATCCTACGAGCAGTACTTC
TRBD1 | TRBJ2-7 | TRBV5-1 | many | CASSPTGTGGFGEQYF | TGCGCCAGCAGCCCAACCGGGACAGGGGGTTTTGGCGAGCAGTACTTC
. | TRBJ1-1 | TRBV9 | few | CASSVRGNTEAFF | TGTGCCAGCAGCGTTCGGGGGAACACTGAAGCTTTCTTT